This TCR beta chain was sequenced during a study of cytomegalovirus exposure and HLA in healthy donors. The CDR3 runs 12 residues. Germline CDR1 and CDR2: ENHRY and SYGVKD. V dropped 2 bases and J dropped 12 bases, with 8 bases sitting between them. Points from the study as a whole: A later analysis reportedly found fewer N-insertions in an Asian-associated ancestry cluster than the roughly 730-donor mean.

As concerns this clone: The antigen remains unidentified.

The primer mix had 60 Vbeta and 13 Jbeta primers. Libraries were prepared by immunoSEQ multiplex PCR; TCRdb keeps only in-frame clonotypes and omits some of them. The sample gives about 190,000 clones, roughly 80% of which show up once; around 3.3% is in the top ten. This receptor was identified in a woman younger than 45 in good health and CMV-seropositive. The source material was PBMCs. The chain couples TRBV10-3 to TRBJ1-6; D not resolved. DNA for the CDR3: TGTGCCATCAGTGAGGCGGAAGGACCCCTCCACTTT. It encodes CAISEAEGPLHF.